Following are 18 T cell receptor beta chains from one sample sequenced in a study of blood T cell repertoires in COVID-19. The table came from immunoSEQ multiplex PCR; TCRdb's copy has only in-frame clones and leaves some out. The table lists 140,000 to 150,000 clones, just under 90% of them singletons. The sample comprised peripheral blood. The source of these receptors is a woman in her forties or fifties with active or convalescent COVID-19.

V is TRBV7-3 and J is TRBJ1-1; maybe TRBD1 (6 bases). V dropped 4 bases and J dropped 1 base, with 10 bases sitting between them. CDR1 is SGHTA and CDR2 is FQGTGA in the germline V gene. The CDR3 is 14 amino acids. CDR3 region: CASSSGQPNTEAFF. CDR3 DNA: TGTGCCAGCAGCTCCGGACAGCCGAACACTGAAGCTTTCTTT.

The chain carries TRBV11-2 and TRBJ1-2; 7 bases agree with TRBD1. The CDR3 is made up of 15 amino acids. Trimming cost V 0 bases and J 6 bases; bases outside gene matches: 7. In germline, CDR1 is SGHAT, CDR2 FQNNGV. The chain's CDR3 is CASSLDPGTADGYTF. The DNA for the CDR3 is TGTGCCAGCAGCTTAGATCCTGGGACAGCAGATGGCTACACCTTC. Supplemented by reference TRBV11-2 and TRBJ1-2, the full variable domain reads EAGVAQSPRYKIIEKRQSVAFWCNPISGHATLYWYQQILGQGPKLLIQFQNNGVVDDSQLPKDRFSAERLKGVDSTLKIQPAKLEDSAVYLCASSLDPGTADGYTFGSGTRLTVV.

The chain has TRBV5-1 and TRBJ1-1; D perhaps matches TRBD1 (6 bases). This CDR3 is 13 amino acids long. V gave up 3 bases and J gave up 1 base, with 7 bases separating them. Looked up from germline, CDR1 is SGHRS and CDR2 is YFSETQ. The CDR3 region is CASSSGENTEAFF. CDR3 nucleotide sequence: TGCGCCAGCAGCTCAGGGGAGAACACTGAAGCTTTCTTT.

The CDR3 spells CASSASPTSGSFKQYF. CDR3 DNA sequence: TGTGCCAGCAGCGCTAGTCCAACTAGCGGGAGTTTCAAGCAGTACTTC. The rearrangement links TRBV7-9 to TRBJ2-7; 11 bases are shared with TRBD2. The germline V gene has CDR1 SEHNR and CDR2 FQNEAQ (reference sequence). This CDR3 contains 16 residues. V shed 5 bases, J shed 8 bases, and the junction held 14 bases outside the gene matches.

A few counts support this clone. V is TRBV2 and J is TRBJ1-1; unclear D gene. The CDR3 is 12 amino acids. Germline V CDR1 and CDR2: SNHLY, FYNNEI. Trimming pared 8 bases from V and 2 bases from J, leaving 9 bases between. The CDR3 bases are TGTGCCAGCCGGTCTTACAACACTGAAGCTTTCTTT. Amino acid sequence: CASRSYNTEAFF.

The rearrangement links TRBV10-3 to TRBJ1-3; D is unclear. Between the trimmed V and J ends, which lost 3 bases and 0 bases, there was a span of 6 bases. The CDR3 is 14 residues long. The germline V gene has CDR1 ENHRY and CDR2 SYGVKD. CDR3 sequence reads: CAISEQFSGNTIYF. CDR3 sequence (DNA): TGTGCCATCAGTGAACAGTTCTCTGGAAACACCATATATTTT.

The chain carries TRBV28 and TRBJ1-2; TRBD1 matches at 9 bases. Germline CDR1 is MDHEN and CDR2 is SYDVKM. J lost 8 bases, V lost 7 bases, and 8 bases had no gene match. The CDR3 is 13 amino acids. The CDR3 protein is CASTSGQGVGYTF. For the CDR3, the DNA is TGTGCCAGCACTTCGGGACAGGGTGTAGGCTACACCTTC.

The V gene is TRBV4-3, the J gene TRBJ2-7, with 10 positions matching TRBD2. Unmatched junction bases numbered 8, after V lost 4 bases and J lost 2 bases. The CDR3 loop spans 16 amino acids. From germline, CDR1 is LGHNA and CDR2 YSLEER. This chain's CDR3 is CASSLGVSGGTYEQYF. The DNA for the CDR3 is TGCGCCAGCAGCCTCGGGGTTAGCGGGGGGACCTACGAGCAGTACTTC.

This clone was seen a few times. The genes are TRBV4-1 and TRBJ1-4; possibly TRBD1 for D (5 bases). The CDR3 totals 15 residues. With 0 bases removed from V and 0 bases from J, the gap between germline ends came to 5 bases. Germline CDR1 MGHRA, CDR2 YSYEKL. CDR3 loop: CASSQEGATNEKLFF. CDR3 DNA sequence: TGCGCCAGCAGCCAAGAAGGGGCAACTAATGAAAAACTGTTTTTT.

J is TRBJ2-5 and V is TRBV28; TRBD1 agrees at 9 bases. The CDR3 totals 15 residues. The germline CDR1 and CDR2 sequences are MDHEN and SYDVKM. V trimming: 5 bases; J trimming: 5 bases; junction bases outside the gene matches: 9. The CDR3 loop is CASSTDRGVLETQYF. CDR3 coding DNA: TGTGCCAGCAGTACGGACAGGGGTGTTCTGGAGACCCAGTACTTC.

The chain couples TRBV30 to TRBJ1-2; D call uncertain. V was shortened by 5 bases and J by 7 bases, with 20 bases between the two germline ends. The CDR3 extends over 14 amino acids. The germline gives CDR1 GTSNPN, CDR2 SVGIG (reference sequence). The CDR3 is CAWQETTPTGGYTF. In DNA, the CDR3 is TGTGCCTGGCAAGAAACGACGCCGACGGGTGGCTACACCTTC.

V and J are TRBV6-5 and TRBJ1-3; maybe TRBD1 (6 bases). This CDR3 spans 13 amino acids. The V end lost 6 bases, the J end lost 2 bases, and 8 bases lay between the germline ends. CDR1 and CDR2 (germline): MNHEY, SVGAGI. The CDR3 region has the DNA TGTGCCAGCAGAACAGGGACTGGAAACACCATATATTTT. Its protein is CASRTGTGNTIYF.

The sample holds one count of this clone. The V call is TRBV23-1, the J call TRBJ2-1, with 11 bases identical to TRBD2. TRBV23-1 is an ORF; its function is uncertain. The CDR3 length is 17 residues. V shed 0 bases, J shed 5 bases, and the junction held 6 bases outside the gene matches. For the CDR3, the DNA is TGCGCCAGCAGTCAATCGGCCGGGACTAGCGGAAACAATGAGCAGTTCTTC. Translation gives CASSQSAGTSGNNEQFF.

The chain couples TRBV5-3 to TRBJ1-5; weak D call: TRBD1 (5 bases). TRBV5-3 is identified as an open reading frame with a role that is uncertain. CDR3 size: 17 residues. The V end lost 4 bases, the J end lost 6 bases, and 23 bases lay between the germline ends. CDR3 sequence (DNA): TGTGCCAGAAGCCGAGATTATTACAGGTATCTCGGTCAGCCCCAGCATTTT. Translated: CARSRDYYRYLGQPQHF.

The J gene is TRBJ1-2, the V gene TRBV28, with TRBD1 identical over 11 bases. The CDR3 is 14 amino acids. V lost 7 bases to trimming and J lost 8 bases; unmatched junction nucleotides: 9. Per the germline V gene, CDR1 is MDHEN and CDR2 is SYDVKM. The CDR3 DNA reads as TGTGCCAGCAACCCCGGGACAGGGGGTGGAGGCTACACCTTC. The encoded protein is CASNPGTGGGGYTF.

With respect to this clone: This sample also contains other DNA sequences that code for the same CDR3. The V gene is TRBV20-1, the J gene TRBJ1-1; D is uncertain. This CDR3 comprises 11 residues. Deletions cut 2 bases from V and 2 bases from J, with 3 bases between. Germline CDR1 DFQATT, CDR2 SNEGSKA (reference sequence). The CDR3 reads CSARQNTEAFF. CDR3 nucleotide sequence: TGCAGTGCTAGACAAAACACTGAAGCTTTCTTT.

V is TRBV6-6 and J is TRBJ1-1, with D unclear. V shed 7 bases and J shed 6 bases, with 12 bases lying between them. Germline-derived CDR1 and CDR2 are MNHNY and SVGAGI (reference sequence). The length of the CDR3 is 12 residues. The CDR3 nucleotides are TGTGCCAGCACCCCCGGGAGGGCTGAAGCTTTCTTT. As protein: CASTPGRAEAFF.

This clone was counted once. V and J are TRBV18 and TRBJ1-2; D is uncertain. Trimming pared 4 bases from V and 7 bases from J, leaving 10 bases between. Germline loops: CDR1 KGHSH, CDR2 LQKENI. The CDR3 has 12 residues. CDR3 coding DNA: TGTGCCAGCTCACTCTCCTTTATTGGCTACACCTTC. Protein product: CASSLSFIGYTF.